These T cell receptor beta chains were read from a single sample in a study of T cell changes during pregnancy in multiple sclerosis. Repertoires were generated with immunoSEQ multiplex PCR, while TCRdb's copy carries only in-frame clones and drops some. The data show about 130,000 clones, approximately 96% seen once. This material consisted of peripheral blood, taken after pregnancy. The receptors shown here come from a female donor with multiple sclerosis, enrolled in a pregnancy study. CDR3s leave out the opening cysteine and the closing phenylalanine or tryptophan. Fields, in order: J gene, V gene, CDR3 protein.

J gene: TRBJ2-4
V gene: TRBV15
CDR3 protein: ATTGGTFLAKNIQY

J gene: TRBJ2-7
V gene: TRBV4-1
CDR3 protein: ASSQGLAGGPGSYEQY

J gene: TRBJ1-5
V gene: TRBV4-2
CDR3 protein: ASSQAGTARGQPQH

J gene: TRBJ2-1
V gene: TRBV5-4
CDR3 protein: ASSPGAGRNNEQF

J gene: TRBJ2-7
V gene: TRBV28
CDR3 protein: ASSSLPGRWEQY

J gene: TRBJ2-7
V gene: TRBV4-1
CDR3 protein: ASSHLIGTSMGEEQY

J gene: TRBJ2-1
V gene: TRBV19
CDR3 protein: ASRRETWGGSYNEQF

J gene: TRBJ1-1
V gene: TRBV27
CDR3 protein: ANTGEDTEAF

J gene: TRBJ2-1
V gene: TRBV7-2
CDR3 protein: ASSRDFLYNEQF

J gene: TRBJ1-2
V gene: TRBV11-3
CDR3 protein: ASSLEKSPGQGSLGYT

J gene: TRBJ1-1
V gene: TRBV27
CDR3 protein: ASSGYRGKKTEAF

J gene: TRBJ2-2
V gene: TRBV7-9
CDR3 protein: ASKTASGELF

J gene: TRBJ2-7
V gene: TRBV28
CDR3 protein: ASSLHSGLAGAYEQY

J gene: TRBJ1-1
V gene: TRBV28
CDR3 protein: ATNLVGIAF

J gene: TRBJ1-1
V gene: TRBV4-3
CDR3 protein: ASTAKQGNTEAF

J gene: TRBJ2-2
V gene: TRBV9
CDR3 protein: ASSPGQTGELF

J gene: TRBJ2-7
V gene: TRBV7-9
CDR3 protein: ASSLDAVGEQY

J gene: TRBJ2-1
V gene: TRBV6-6
CDR3 protein: ASESLNEQF

J gene: TRBJ2-1
V gene: TRBV7-2
CDR3 protein: ASSPRGDSYNEQF

J gene: TRBJ2-5
V gene: TRBV18
CDR3 protein: ASSHLGLAYQETQY

J gene: TRBJ2-1
V gene: TRBV9
CDR3 protein: ASSPGSGHLLNEQF

J gene: TRBJ2-6
V gene: TRBV5-6
CDR3 protein: ASSRQGALYGANVLT

J gene: TRBJ2-6
V gene: TRBV7-7
CDR3 protein: ASSPGTSGGSGANVLT

J gene: TRBJ2-3
V gene: TRBV4-2
CDR3 protein: ASSQVALAESTDTQY

J gene: TRBJ2-7
V gene: TRBV7-9
CDR3 protein: ASQQGAYEQY